This TCR beta chain came from a study of response to subunit inactivated influenza vaccine. Whole-study findings and limits: Authors suggested seasonal influenza vaccinations each recruit few new T cells.

TCRdb recomputed calls from the RT-PCR reads with MiXCR, one row per CDR3 protein. The sample holds a few hundred thousand distinct CDR3 sequences, 14% seen once. Germline lookup yields CDR1 MGHDK and CDR2 SYGVNS. The ends lost 4 bases at V and 6 bases at J; junction bases unmatched: 3. The CDR3 sequence is 13 residues long. This clonotype has a handful of counts. Antigen unknown. Sequences were derived from PBMCs from blood, sampled about 11 days after vaccination. The V call is TRBV25-1, the J call TRBJ1-2; TRBD1 aligns across 9 bases. The sequence was obtained from a man in his fifties or sixties who received an inactivated influenza vaccine. CDR3 nucleotide sequence: TGTGCCAGCAGTGTAGGGGACAGGGATGGCTACACCTTC. This sequence encodes CASSVGDRDGYTF.